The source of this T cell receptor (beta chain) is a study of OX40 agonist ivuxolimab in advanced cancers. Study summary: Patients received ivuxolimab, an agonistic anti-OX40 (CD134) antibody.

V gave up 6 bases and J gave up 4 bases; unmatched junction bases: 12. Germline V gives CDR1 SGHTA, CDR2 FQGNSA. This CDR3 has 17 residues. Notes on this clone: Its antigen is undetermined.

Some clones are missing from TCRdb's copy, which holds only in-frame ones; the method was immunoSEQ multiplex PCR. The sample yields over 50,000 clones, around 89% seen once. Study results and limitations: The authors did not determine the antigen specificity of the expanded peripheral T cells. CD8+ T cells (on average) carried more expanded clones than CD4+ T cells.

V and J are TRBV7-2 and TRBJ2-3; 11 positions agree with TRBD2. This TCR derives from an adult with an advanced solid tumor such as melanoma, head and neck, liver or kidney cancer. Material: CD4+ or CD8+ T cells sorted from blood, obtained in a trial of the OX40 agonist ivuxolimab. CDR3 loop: CASSSGLAGPRADTQYF. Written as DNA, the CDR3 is TGTGCCAGCAGTTCTGGACTAGCGGGTCCCCGGGCAGATACGCAGTATTTT.